The source of this TCR beta chain is a study of blood T cells in healthy people across ages. Points from the study as a whole: Higher diversity and more naive CD4+ cells were features of long-lived donors, compared to aged donors. Donor CMV status, an unknown factor, possibly confounded changes in expanded clonotypes.

With regard to this clonotype: Its antigen is undetermined.

Combining a sample-barcoded 5' primer with a J-beta primer mix, a second PCR ran for roughly 6 to 12 cycles. TCRdb processed the 5' RACE reads anew with MiXCR; each CDR3 protein has one entry. The sample shows roughly 1,100,000 distinct CDR3 sequences, about 25% of them seen only once. Trimming removed 6 bases from V and 3 bases from J, with 14 bases in between. This CDR3 is 15 amino acids long. The germline gives CDR1 LGHNA, CDR2 YNFKEQ. This sample also belongs to another study, concerning T cells of mothers and their children.

Sequenced material: blood. The V call is TRBV4-2, the J call TRBJ1-4; no definite D call. This receptor was identified in a girl aged 2-10 years in good health. As DNA, the CDR3 is TGTGCCAGCAGGGAAACCATGGACTCTAATGAAAAACTGTTTTTT. Its translation: CASRETMDSNEKLFF.